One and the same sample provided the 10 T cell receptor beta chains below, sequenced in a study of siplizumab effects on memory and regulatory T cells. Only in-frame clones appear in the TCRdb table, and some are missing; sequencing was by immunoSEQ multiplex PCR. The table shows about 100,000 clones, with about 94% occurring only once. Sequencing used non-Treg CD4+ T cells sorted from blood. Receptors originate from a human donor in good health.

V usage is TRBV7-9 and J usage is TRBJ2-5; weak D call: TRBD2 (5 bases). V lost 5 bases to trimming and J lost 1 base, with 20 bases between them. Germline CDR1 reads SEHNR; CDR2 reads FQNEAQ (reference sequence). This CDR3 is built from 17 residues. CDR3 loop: CASSRRKGSAFQETQYF. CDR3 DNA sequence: TGTGCCAGCAGCAGGAGGAAGGGCAGTGCCTTCCAAGAGACCCAGTACTTC. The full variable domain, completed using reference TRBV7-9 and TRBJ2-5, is DTGVSQNPRHKITKRGQNVTFRCDPISEHNRLYWYRQTLGQGPEFLTYFQNEAQLEKSRLLSDRFSAERPKGSFSTLEIQRTEQGDSAMYLCASSRRKGSAFQETQYFGPGTRLLVL.

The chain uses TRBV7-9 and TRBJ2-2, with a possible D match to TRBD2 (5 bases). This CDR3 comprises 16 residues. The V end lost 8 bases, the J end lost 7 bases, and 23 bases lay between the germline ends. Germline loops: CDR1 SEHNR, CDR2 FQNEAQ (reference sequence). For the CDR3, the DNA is TGTGCCAGCCGACCCTACGAGAGGGTTGGTAGCGGGGAGCTGTTTTTT. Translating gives CASRPYERVGSGELFF.

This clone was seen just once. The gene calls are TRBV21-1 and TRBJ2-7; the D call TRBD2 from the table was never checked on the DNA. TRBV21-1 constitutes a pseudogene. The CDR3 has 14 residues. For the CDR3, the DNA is TGTGCCAGCAGCACGGGACTAGCGGGAGGGTTACAGTACTTC. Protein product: CASSTGLAGGLQYF.

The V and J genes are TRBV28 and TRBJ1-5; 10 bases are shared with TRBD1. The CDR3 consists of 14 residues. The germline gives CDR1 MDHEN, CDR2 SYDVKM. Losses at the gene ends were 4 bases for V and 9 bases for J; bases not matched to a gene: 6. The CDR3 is CASSSGQGGRPQHF. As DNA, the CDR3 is TGTGCCAGCAGTTCAGGACAGGGGGGGCGGCCCCAGCATTTT. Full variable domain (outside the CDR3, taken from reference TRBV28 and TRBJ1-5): DVKVTQSSRYLVKRTGEKVFLECVQDMDHENMFWYRQDPGLGLRLIYFSYDVKMKEKGDIPEGYSVSREKKERFSLILESASTNQTSMYLCASSSGQGGRPQHFGDGTRLSIL.

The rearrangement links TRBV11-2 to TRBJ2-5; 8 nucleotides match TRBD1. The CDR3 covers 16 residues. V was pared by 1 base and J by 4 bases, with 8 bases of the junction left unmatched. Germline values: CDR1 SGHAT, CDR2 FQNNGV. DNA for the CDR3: TGTGCCAGCAGCTTAGCCCTAAACGACAGGGGAGAGACCCAGTACTTC. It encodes CASSLALNDRGETQYF.

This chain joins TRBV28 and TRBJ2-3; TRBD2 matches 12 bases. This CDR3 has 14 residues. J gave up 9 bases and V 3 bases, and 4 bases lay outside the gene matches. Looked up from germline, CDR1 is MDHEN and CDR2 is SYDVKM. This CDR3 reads CASSFRTSGATQYF. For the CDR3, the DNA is TGTGCCAGCAGTTTCCGGACTAGCGGGGCCACGCAGTATTTT.

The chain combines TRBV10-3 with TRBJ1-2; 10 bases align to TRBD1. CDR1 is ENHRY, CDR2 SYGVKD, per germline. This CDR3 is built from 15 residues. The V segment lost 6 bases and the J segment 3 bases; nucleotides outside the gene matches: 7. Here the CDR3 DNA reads TGTGCCATCAGGAAGGGACAGGGGCTTGACTATGGCTACACCTTC. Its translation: CAIRKGQGLDYGYTF.

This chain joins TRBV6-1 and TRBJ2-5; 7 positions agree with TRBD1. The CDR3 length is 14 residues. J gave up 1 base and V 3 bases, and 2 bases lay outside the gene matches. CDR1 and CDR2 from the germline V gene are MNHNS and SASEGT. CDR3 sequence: CASSEDRPQETQYF. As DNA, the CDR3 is TGTGCCAGCAGTGAGGACAGGCCCCAAGAGACCCAGTACTTC.

The CDR3 region is CASSVAGGSNEQFF. CDR3 coding DNA: TGTGCCAGCAGTGTAGCGGGAGGATCCAATGAGCAGTTCTTC. The chain combines TRBV6-1 with TRBJ2-1, with 10 bases identical to TRBD2. Germline V lookup: CDR1 MNHNS, CDR2 SASEGT. The CDR3 loop spans 14 amino acids. J lost 6 bases, V lost 4 bases, and 3 bases had no gene match.

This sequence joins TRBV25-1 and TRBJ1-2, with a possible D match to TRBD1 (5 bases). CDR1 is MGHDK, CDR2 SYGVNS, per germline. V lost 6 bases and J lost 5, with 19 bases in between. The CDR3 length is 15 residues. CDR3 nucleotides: TGTGCCAGCAGAACAGCCGGGGGACTTGAATATGGCTACACCTTC. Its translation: CASRTAGGLEYGYTF.